This T cell receptor (beta chain) was sequenced during a study of T cell changes during pregnancy in multiple sclerosis. Libraries were prepared by immunoSEQ multiplex PCR; TCRdb keeps only in-frame clonotypes and omits some of them. Of 45,000 to 65,000 clones listed, 92% are singletons. The V gene's germline CDR1 is MDHEN and CDR2 SYDVKM. V shed 2 bases and J shed 1 base, with 6 bases lying between them. This CDR3 is built from 15 residues. The sequence was collected from a female donor with multiple sclerosis, enrolled in a pregnancy study. Source: CD4+ T cells from peripheral blood mononuclear cells, taken after pregnancy. This chain joins TRBV28 and TRBJ2-6; D ambiguous. The CDR3 DNA follows: TGTGCCAGCAGTTTACGGCGGTCTGGGGCCAACGTCCTGACTTTC. It specifies CASSLRRSGANVLTF. Full variable domain (remainder filled in from reference TRBV28 and TRBJ2-6): DVKVTQSSRYLVKRTGEKVFLECVQDMDHENMFWYRQDPGLGLRLIYFSYDVKMKEKGDIPEGYSVSREKKERFSLILESASTNQTSMYLCASSLRRSGANVLTFGAGSRLTVL.